This TCR beta chain was sequenced in a study of T cell changes during pregnancy in multiple sclerosis. Repertoires were generated with immunoSEQ multiplex PCR, while TCRdb's copy carries only in-frame clones and drops some. The table has approximately 25,000 clones, around nine tenths seen once; the top ten hold roughly 0.74%. This receptor was identified in a female donor in good health, enrolled as a control in a pregnancy study. The sample consisted of CD4+ T cells from peripheral blood mononuclear cells, taken in the first trimester of pregnancy.

The chain's CDR3 is CASSELVGGELFF. Here the CDR3 DNA reads TGTGCCAGCAGTGAGCTAGTCGGCGGGGAGCTGTTTTTT. This chain uses TRBV6-5 with TRBJ2-2, with no clear D. The CDR3 runs to 13 residues. Germline values: CDR1 MNHEY, CDR2 SVGAGI. With 5 bases removed from V and 7 bases from J, the gap between germline ends came to 11 bases.